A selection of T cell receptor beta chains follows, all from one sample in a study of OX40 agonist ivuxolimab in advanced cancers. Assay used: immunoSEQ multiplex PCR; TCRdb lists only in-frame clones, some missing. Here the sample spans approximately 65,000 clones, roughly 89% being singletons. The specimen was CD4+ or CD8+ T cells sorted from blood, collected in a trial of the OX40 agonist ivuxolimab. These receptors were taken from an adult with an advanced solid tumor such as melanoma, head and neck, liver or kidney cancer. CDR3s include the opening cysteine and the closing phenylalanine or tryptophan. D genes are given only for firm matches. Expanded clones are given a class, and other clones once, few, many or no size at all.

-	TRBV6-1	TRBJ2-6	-	CASSEHRSGANVLTF	TGTGCCAGCAGTGAACACCGCTCTGGGGCCAACGTCCTGACTTTC
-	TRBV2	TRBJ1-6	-	CASSAEGQGSPLHF	TGTGCCAGCAGTGCGGAAGGGCAAGGATCACCCCTCCACTTT
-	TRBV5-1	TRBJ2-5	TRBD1	CASSSGQGGETQYF	TGCGCCAGCAGCTCCGGACAGGGGGGAGAGACCCAGTACTTC
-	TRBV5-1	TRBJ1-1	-	CASRVTENTEAFF	TGCGCCAGCAGAGTAACAGAGAACACTGAAGCTTTCTTT
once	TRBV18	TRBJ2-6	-	CASSPSSMGANVLTF	TGTGCCAGCTCACCTAGTTCCATGGGGGCCAACGTCCTGACTTTC
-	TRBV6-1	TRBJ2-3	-	CASRLASTDTQYF	TGTGCCAGCAGGCTAGCGAGCACAGATACGCAGTATTTT
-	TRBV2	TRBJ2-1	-	CASIYDGSYNEQFF	TGTGCCAGCATTTACGACGGGTCCTACAATGAGCAGTTCTTC
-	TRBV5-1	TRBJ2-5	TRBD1	CASTPQGQGQTQYF	TGCGCCAGCACCCCCCAGGGACAGGGCCAGACCCAGTACTTC
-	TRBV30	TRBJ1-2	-	CAWSVKSGHRYGYTF	TGTGCCTGGAGTGTAAAGTCAGGGCATAGATATGGCTACACCTTC
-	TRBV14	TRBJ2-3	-	CASSQDLHTDTQYF	TGTGCCAGCAGCCAGGACTTACACACAGATACGCAGTATTTT
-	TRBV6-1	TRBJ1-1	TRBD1	CASSGGTANDVTEAFF	TGTGCCAGCAGTGGGGGGACAGCGAACGATGTCACTGAAGCTTTCTTT
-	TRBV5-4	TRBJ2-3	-	CASSQESPGAPTDTQYF	TGTGCCAGCAGCCAAGAATCTCCCGGGGCCCCTACCGATACGCAGTATTTT
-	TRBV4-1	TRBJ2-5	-	CASSQVAGAQETQYF	TGCGCCAGCAGCCAAGTCGCGGGGGCCCAAGAGACCCAGTACTTC
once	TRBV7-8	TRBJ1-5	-	CASSPPGGERQPQHF	TGTGCCAGCAGCCCCCCCGGCGGGGAGAGGCAGCCCCAGCATTTT
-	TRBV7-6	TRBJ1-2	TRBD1	CASSLRQGNGYTF	TGTGCCAGCAGCTTACGACAGGGTAATGGCTACACCTTC
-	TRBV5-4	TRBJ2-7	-	CASSLQGTIIEQYF	TGTGCCAGCAGCTTGCAGGGGACAATCATCGAGCAGTACTTC
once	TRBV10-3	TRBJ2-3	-	CATVAEGFTDTQYF	TGTGCCACTGTAGCGGAGGGGTTCACAGATACGCAGTATTTT
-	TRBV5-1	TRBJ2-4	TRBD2	CASSSGLAAAKNIQYF	TGCGCCAGCAGCTCAGGACTAGCTGCAGCCAAAAACATTCAGTACTTC
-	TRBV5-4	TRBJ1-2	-	CASSPPGQNYGYTF	TGTGCCAGCAGCCCACCCGGACAGAACTATGGCTACACCTTC
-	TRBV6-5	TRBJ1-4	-	CASSQTIKLFF	TGTGCCAGCAGTCAGACGATAAAACTGTTTTTT
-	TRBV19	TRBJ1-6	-	CASSEINSPLHF	TGTGCCAGTAGTGAAATAAATTCACCCCTCCACTTT
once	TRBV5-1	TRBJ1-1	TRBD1	CASSLEGQGRWDTEAFF	TGCGCCAGCAGCTTGGAGGGACAGGGTCGTTGGGACACTGAAGCTTTCTTT
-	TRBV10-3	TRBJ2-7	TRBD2	CAISESVGGGSAEQYF	TGTGCCATCAGTGAGTCTGTGGGGGGGGGATCAGCCGAGCAGTACTTC
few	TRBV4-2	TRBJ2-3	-	CASSQGRLADTQYF	TGTGCCAGCAGCCAGGGACGCTTGGCAGATACGCAGTATTTT
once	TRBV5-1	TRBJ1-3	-	CASSLQGGDGNTIYF	TGCGCCAGCAGCTTACAGGGAGGGGATGGAAACACCATATATTTT
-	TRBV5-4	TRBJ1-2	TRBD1	CASSLAGQGFNGYTF	TGTGCCAGCAGCTTGGCGGGACAGGGGTTCAATGGCTACACCTTC
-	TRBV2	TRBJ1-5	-	CASSGDSNQPQHF	TGTGCCAGCAGTGGAGATAGCAATCAGCCCCAGCATTTT
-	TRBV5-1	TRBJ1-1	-	CASSLDQVNTEAFF	TGCGCCAGCAGCTTGGACCAGGTGAACACTGAAGCTTTCTTT
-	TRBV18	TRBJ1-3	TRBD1	CASSTTGQGWTGNTIYF	TGTGCCAGCTCAACGACTGGACAGGGTTGGACTGGAAACACCATATATTTT
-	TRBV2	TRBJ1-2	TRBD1	CASSERRGYYGYTF	TGTGCCAGCAGTGAACGCAGGGGGTACTATGGCTACACCTTC
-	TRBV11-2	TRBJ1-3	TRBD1	CASSYNTGGGNTIYF	TGTGCCAGCAGCTATAACACAGGGGGTGGCAACACCATATATTTT
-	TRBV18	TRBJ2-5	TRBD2	CASSHGLGAGGPETQYF	TGTGCCAGCTCACACGGCCTGGGAGCGGGGGGGCCAGAGACCCAGTACTTC
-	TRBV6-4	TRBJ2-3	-	CATSTASDGTDTQYF	TGTGCCACATCAACGGCGAGTGATGGCACAGATACGCAGTATTTT
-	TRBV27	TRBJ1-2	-	CASSLIGPYGYTF	TGTGCCAGCAGTTTAATCGGACCCTATGGCTACACCTTC
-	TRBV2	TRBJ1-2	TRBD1	CASNLGTADNYGYTF	TGTGCCAGCAACCTGGGGACAGCCGATAACTATGGCTACACCTTC
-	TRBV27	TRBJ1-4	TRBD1	CASSYTGEKLFF	TGTGCCAGCAGTTATACAGGGGAGAAACTGTTTTTT
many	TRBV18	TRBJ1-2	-	CASSPGGPRFFDTF	TGTGCCAGCTCACCCGGGGGCCCCAGGTTTTTCGACACCTTC
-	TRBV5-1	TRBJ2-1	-	CASSYGGDNEQFF	TGCGCCAGCAGCTACGGCGGGGACAATGAGCAGTTCTTC
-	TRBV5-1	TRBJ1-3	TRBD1	CASSGGTGGNTIYF	TGCGCCAGCAGCGGAGGGACAGGGGGAAACACCATATATTTT
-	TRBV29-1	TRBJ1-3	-	CSTQGSSGNTIYF	TGCAGCACTCAGGGGAGCTCTGGAAACACCATATATTTT
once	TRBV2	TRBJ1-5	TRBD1	CASRDSNSNQPQHF	TGTGCCAGCCGGGACAGTAATAGCAATCAGCCCCAGCATTTT
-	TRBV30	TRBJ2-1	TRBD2	CAWMELAGGPSEQFF	TGTGCCTGGATGGAGCTAGCGGGGGGGCCTAGTGAGCAGTTCTTC
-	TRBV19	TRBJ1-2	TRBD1	CASSPGQLYGYTF	TGTGCCAGTAGTCCGGGACAGCTCTATGGCTACACCTTC
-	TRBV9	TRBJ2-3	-	CARGQPTTDTQYF	TGTGCCAGAGGACAGCCCACCACAGATACGCAGTATTTT
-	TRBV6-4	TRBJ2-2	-	CASSLEAGNTGELFF	TGTGCCAGCAGCCTTGAAGCGGGGAACACCGGGGAGCTGTTTTTT
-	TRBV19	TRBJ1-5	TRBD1	CASTQPPQFNRGYYQPQHF	TGTGCCAGTACCCAACCACCACAATTCAACAGGGGGTATTATCAGCCCCAGCATTTT
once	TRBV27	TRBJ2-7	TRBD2	CASSPRGGHAYEQYF	TGTGCCAGCAGTCCGCGGGGGGGGCATGCCTACGAGCAGTACTTC